This paragraph reports one TCR beta chain. The target antigen is unknown. The data were taken from a study of shared clonotypes between healthy human individuals. Looking at the study overall: Two women and a few men aged 18 to 49 served as donors. Donors had three CD4 naive, three CD4 memory, two CD8 naive and one CD8 memory plate apiece.

Across several immunoSEQ plates, the genomic DNA of each subset was split evenly. TCRdb's copy holds only in-frame clones and misses some; the assay was immunoSEQ multiplex PCR. The top ten clones hold more than 0.35% of a sample with 2 million to 3 million clones, roughly 93% of them seen once. Trimming took off 3 bases at V and 8 bases at J, with 17 bases between the two ends. CDR3 size: 15 residues. From germline, CDR1 is MDHEN and CDR2 SYDVKM. Study findings and constraints: Even with large depth, rarefaction showed that sorted-subset sequencing was incomplete.

The sequencing sample was made of naive CD4+ T cells from PBMCs. Documented subset: CD45RA+ positively selected. The TCR originated in a man between 18 and 35 years old in good health. Some clones in this sample may be carry-over from other donors' samples. This sequence joins TRBV28 and TRBJ2-1; D may be TRBD1 (6 bases). The CDR3 coding sequence is TGTGCCAGCAGTTTCCTGACCGGCAGGGGCGATGAGCAGTTCTTC. Translated: CASSFLTGRGDEQFF.